This TCR beta chain was captured in a study of T cells in tuberculosis. Time point indicated: new active TB diagnosis, blood taken before or within 7 days of starting treatment. Sequenced by immunoSEQ multiplex PCR; TCRdb stores in-frame clones only, minus some. This table holds roughly 30,000 clones, 86% found once. In regard to this clone: No antigen is known for it.

General study points: Smaller distances to GMM-specific TCRs suggested their expansion in active tuberculosis. Active tuberculosis cases were adults; controls were adolescents.

CDR1 is SGHVS, CDR2 FQNEAQ, per germline. Trimming shortened V by 5 bases and J by 2 bases, and 19 bases separated the two germline ends. The length of the CDR3 is 17 residues. The TCR was taken from an adult with tuberculosis. The sample in question was PBMCs, obtained at tuberculosis diagnosis. The genes are TRBV7-8 and TRBJ1-5; no clear D. The CDR3: CASSQRLGSTGNQPQHF. The CDR3 region has the DNA TGTGCCAGCAGCCAAAGACTAGGGTCCACAGGCAATCAGCCCCAGCATTTT.